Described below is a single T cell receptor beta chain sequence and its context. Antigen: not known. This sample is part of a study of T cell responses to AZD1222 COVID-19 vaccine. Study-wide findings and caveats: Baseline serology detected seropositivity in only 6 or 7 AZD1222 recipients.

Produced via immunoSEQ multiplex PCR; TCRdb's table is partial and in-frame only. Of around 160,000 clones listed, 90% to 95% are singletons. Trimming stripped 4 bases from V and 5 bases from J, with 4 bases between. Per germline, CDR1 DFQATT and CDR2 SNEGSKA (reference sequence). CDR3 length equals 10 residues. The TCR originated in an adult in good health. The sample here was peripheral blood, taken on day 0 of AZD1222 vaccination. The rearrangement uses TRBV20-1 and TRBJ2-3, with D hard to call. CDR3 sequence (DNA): TGCAGTGCTAATCTAGATACGCAGTATTTT. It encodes CSANLDTQYF.